The source of this T cell receptor beta chain is a study of CD8+CD57+ T cells in acquired aplastic anemia. Study-wide results and caveats: There were over 25 CD8+ CDR3 sequences that occurred in both patients and controls.

Profiling that covered TCR beta VDJ and CDR3 relied on genomic DNA as its template. TCRdb re-derived calls from the reads in MiXCR, one entry per CDR3 protein. The sample gives some 200,000 distinct CDR3 sequences, 48% of which show up once; around 9.7% is in the top ten. Sequenced patients had shown CD8+CD57+ cell expansion by flow cytometry. This clonotype was observed many times. Antigen: not known. The sequence derives from a human donor with aplastic anemia. The sequenced sample was sorted CD4+, CD8+, or CD8+CD57+ T cells (not recorded which) from PBMCs.

The CDR3 DNA is TGTGCCAGCAGCCCGGCGGGGCAGTTAGCTAACTATGGCTACACCTTC. Protein sequence: CASSPAGQLANYGYTF. The chain employs TRBV7-6 and TRBJ1-2; possibly TRBD1 for D (5 bases). The ends were cut back, 5 bases at V and 0 bases at J, with 16 bases in the middle. The germline V gene encodes CDR1 SGHVS and CDR2 FNYEAQ. The CDR3 has 16 residues.